This paragraph covers one TCR beta chain sequence. Its antigen is unknown. The junction differs from germline at one of its ends, possibly a read error. The data stem from a study of glioma-infiltrating T cells listed by TCRdb under 2016. With regard to the full study: Glioma tissue, non-neoplastic brain tissue and matched peripheral blood mononuclear cells were used as sources from which TCR alpha- and beta-chain repertoires were sequenced. To measure divergence between tissue and blood T-cell populations, each tissue-infiltrating repertoire was compared with the peripheral blood repertoire of the same patient. Three low-grade glioma patients, roughly eight primary glioblastoma patients, and three non-glioma patients who contributed non-neoplastic brain tissue made up the paired cohort.

General study outcomes and caveats: VJ-independent divergence between tissue and blood was lower than expected in non-neoplastic patients but higher than expected in all gliomas, particularly low-grade gliomas. Only a very small number of CDR3 sequences turned up in both tissue and blood, a result put down to high CDR3 diversity combined with limited sampling. Group comparisons were based on small numbers of patients: three non-neoplastic, three low-grade glioma and several glioblastoma patients.

Taken from the germline V gene, the CDR1 and CDR2 loops are SGHTA and FQGNSA. Reading from cysteine to phenylalanine, the CDR3 counts 14 amino acids. Only the CDR3 part of the read is kept: 42 bases, read in frame from the first base. TCR alpha and beta CDR3 regions were amplified with the iRepertoire nested amplicon-rescue multiplex PCR (arm-PCR) platform from RNA. One-step reverse transcription and amplification used about 95-400 ng of tissue mRNA or PBMC total RNA as input. Following bead purification, Illumina adapters were added by a secondary multiplex PCR, and libraries between 200 and 400 bp were gel-purified. Internal 6-nucleotide barcodes were carried by the libraries and were used for demultiplexing. Libraries were sequenced on an Illumina MiSeq with 2x220 or 2x250 nucleotide paired-end reads. The study's processing was this. Paired reads were merged using FLASH 1.2.11 and were aligned to the GRCh37 human genome using BWA-MEM, after which TRA and TRB reads were extracted. An IMGT-derived reference of cassette sequences and CDR3 motifs, with pseudogenes included, was used for V and J assignment. Three-frame translation of reads was performed, and productive CDR3s were defined as those with a C...FGXG motif and no stop codons. A clonotype was defined as a unique combination of a V-J cassette pair and a CDR3 amino acid sequence. Reads were filtered by Hamming distance, thresholded by each sample's sequence error rate in mapped regions. TCRdb redid the processing of the public reads, applying fastp at Q25 and MiXCR, and retained in-frame beta chains. Each entry is one CDR3 protein sequence, shown with its most common DNA and genes. The V and J calls were not made by the authors but by TCRdb's processing. The sample profile shows more than 110,000 distinct CDR3 sequences; 30% to 40% of them were found once. The ten largest clones represent roughly a fifth of the sample.

The chain employs TRBV7-2 and TRBJ2-3; TRBD2 matches 7 bases in the middle. Sequenced material: glioma tissue, nonneoplastic brain tissue, or PBMCs (not recorded which). The TCR sequence derives from a human donor with low-grade glioma or glioblastoma, undergoing nonglioma brain surgery, or in good health (not recorded which). The nucleotide sequence is TGTGCCCGCAGCTGGGGAGGGAGCACAGATACGCAGTATTTT. Protein translation: CARSWGGSTDTQYF.